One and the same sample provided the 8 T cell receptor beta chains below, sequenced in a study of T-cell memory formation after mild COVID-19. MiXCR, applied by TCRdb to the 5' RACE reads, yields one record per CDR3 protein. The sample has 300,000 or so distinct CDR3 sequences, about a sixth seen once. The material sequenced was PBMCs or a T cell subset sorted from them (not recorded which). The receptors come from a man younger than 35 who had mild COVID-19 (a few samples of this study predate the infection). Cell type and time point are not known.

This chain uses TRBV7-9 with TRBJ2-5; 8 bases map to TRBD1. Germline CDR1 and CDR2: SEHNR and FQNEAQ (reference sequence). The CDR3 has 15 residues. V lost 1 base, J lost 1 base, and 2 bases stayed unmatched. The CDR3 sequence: CASSLEQGVQETQYF. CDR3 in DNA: TGTGCCAGCAGCTTAGAACAGGGGGTCCAAGAGACCCAGTACTTC.

CDR3 residues: CAARIAGLETQYF. The CDR3 region has the DNA TGTGCCGCTAGGATCGCAGGGTTAGAGACCCAGTACTTC. This chain connects TRBV28 to TRBJ2-5; D is possibly TRBD1 (5 bases). The CDR3 sequence is 13 residues long. Looked up from germline, CDR1 is MDHEN and CDR2 is SYDVKM. Trimming shortened V by 11 bases and J by 4 bases, and 17 bases separated the two germline ends. Looking up the rest from reference TRBV28 and TRBJ2-5 gives the full variable domain: DVKVTQSSRYLVKRTGEKVFLECVQDMDHENMFWYRQDPGLGLRLIYFSYDVKMKEKGDIPEGYSVSREKKERFSLILESASTNQTSMYLCAARIAGLETQYFGPGTRLLVL.

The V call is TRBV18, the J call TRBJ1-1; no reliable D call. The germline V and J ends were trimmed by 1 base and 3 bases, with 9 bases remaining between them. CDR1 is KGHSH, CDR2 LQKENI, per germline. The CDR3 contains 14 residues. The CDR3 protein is CASSPRGFDTEAFF. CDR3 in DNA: TGTGCCAGCTCACCACGGGGTTTTGACACTGAAGCTTTCTTT.

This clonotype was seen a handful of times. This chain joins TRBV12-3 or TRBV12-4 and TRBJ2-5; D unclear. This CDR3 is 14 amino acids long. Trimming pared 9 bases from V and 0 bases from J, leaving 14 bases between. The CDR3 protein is CASQIDLYQETQYF. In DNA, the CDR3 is TGTGCCAGTCAGATCGATTTGTACCAAGAGACCCAGTACTTC.

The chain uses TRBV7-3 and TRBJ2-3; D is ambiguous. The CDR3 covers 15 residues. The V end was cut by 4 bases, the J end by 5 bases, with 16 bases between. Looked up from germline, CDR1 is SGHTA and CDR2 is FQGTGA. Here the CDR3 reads CASSSPGRSGDTQYF. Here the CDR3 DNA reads TGTGCCAGCAGCTCCCCCGGGCGATCCGGAGATACGCAGTATTTT.

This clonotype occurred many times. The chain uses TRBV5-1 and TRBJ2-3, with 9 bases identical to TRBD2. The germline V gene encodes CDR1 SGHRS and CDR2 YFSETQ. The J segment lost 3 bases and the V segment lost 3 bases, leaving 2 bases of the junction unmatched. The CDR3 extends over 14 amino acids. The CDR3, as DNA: TGCGCCAGCAGCTCGGGACTAGCTACAGATACGCAGTATTTT. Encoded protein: CASSSGLATDTQYF.

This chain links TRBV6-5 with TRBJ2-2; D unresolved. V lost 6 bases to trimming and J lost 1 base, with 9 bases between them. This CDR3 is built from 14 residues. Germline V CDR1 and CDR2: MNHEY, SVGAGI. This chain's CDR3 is CASRTWVNTGELFF. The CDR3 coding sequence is TGTGCCAGCAGAACTTGGGTGAACACCGGGGAGCTGTTTTTT.

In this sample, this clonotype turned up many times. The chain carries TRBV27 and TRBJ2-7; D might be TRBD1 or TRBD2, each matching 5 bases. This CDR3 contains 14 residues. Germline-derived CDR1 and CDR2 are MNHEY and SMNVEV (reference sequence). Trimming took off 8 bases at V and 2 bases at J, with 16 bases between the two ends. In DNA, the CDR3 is TGTGCCAGCTGGGACCGCCAAACACCCTACGAGCAGTACTTC. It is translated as CASWDRQTPYEQYF.